This record looks at one T cell receptor beta chain sequence and its context. The sample comes from a study of T cell changes during pregnancy in multiple sclerosis. V was clipped by 1 base and J by 5 bases, with 17 bases between them. There are 16 residues in the CDR3. The germline V gene has CDR1 SGHDN and CDR2 FVKESK. TCRdb's table, derived via immunoSEQ multiplex PCR, lists solely in-frame clones and lacks some. The sample lists 30,000 to 40,000 clones; about nine tenths were seen once. The J gene is TRBJ1-2, the V gene TRBV14; maybe TRBD1 (6 bases). This TCR came from a female donor in good health, enrolled as a control in a pregnancy study. Source: CD4+ T cells from peripheral blood mononuclear cells, taken in the first trimester of pregnancy. Here the CDR3 reads CASSQGAGVPFYGYTF. The CDR3 bases are TGTGCCAGCAGCCAAGGGGCAGGGGTTCCCTTTTATGGCTACACCTTC.